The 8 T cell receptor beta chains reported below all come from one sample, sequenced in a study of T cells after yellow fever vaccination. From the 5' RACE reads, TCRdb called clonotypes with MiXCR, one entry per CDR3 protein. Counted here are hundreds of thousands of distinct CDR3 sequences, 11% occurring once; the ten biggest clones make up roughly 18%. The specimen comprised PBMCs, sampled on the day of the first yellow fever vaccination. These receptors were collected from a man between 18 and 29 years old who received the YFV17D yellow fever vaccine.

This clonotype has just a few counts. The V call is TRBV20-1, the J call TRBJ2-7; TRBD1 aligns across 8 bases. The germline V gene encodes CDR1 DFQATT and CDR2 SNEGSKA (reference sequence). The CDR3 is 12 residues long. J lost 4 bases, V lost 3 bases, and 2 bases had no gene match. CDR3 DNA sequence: TGCAGTGCTAGCCGACAGGGGTACGAGCAGTACGTC. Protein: CSASRQGYEQYV.

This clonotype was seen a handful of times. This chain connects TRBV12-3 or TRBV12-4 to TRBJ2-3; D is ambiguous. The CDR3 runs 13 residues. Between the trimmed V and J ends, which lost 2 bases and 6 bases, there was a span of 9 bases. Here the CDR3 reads CASSLLGLDTQYF. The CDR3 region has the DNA TGTGCCAGCAGTTTACTAGGGTTGGATACGCAGTATTTT.

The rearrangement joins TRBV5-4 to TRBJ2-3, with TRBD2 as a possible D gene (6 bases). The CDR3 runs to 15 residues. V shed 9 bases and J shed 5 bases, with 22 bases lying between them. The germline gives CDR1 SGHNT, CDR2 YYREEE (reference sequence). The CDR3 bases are TGTGCCACAAGCGAGGACGGGGGAAATAAAGATACGCAGTATTTT. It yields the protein CATSEDGGNKDTQYF.

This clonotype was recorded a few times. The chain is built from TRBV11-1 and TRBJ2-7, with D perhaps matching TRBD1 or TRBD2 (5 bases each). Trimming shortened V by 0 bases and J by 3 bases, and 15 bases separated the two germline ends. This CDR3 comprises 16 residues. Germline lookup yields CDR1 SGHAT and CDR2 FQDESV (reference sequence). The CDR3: CASSLAGTNRYYEQYV. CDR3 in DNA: TGTGCCAGCAGCTTAGCCGGGACCAACCGATACTACGAGCAGTACGTC.

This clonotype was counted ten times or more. DNA for the CDR3: TGTGCCAGCAGCTTAGCGAATCGCGGGAATGAGCAGTTCTTC. It encodes CASSLANRGNEQFF. The chain combines TRBV7-9 with TRBJ2-1, with a tentative D call TRBD2 (5 bases). Germline V gene sequence: CDR1 SEHNR, CDR2 FQNEAQ (reference sequence). The germline V and J ends were trimmed by 0 bases and 7 bases, with 10 bases remaining between them. This CDR3 has 14 residues.

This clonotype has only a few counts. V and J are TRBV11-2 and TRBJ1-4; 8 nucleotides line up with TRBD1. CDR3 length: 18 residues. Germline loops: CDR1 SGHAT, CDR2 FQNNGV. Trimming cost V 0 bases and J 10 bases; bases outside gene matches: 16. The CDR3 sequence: CASSLDRGQEGTSGKLFF. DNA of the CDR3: TGTGCCAGCAGCTTAGATAGGGGACAGGAGGGGACGTCGGGAAAACTGTTTTTT.

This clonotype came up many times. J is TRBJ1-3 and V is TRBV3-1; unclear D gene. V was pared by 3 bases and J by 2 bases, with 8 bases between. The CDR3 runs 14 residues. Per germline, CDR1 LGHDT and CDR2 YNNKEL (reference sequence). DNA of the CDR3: TGTGCCAGCAGCCACTTGACGGCTGGAAACACCATATATTTT. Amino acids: CASSHLTAGNTIYF.

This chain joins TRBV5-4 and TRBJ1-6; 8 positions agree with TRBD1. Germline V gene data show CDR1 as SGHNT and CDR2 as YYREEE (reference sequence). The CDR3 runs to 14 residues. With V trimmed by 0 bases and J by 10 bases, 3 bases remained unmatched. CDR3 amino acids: CASSLARGLSPLHF. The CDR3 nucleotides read TGTGCCAGCAGCTTGGCCAGGGGGCTATCACCCCTCCACTTT.